This passage covers 16 T cell receptor beta chains from one sample sequenced in a study of T-cell reconstitution after alpha-beta-depleted transplantation in children. Unique molecular identifiers featured in how the TCRbeta library was prepared. MiXCR, run by TCRdb on the PCR reads, gives a single entry per CDR3 protein. The data hold hundreds of thousands of distinct CDR3 sequences, with more than 10% observed a single time. This specimen was PBMCs from the stem cell graft donor, taken from the stem cell graft. The receptors were gathered from a human donor who donated a stem cell graft to a child with acute lymphoblastic leukemia.

In this sample, this clonotype turned up many times. The CDR3 coding sequence is TGCAGTGCTAGCCCTAGTCGGACAGGATTGAACACCGGGGAGCTGTTTTTT. Protein product: CSASPSRTGLNTGELFF. The chain employs TRBV20-1 and TRBJ2-2, with 7 nucleotides matching TRBD1. Germline loops: CDR1 DFQATT, CDR2 SNEGSKA (reference sequence). J was trimmed by 1 base and V by 3 bases; bases with no gene match: 11. The CDR3 covers 17 residues.

The CDR3 loop is CASRERQGAVIQYF. CDR3 sequence (DNA): TGTGCCAGCAGAGAACGACAGGGGGCTGTCATTCAGTACTTC. This chain links TRBV2 with TRBJ2-4; 10 nucleotides agree with TRBD1. Trimming at V came to 6 bases and at J to 9 bases, leaving 8 bases not matched to a gene. The CDR3 extends over 14 amino acids. The V gene's germline CDR1 is SNHLY and CDR2 FYNNEI.

The rearrangement links TRBV24-1 to TRBJ1-5; D not resolved. The V gene's germline CDR1 is KGHDR and CDR2 SFDVKD. There are 14 residues in the CDR3. V lost 0 bases to trimming and J lost 2 bases, with 4 bases between them. The chain's CDR3 is CATSDLGGNQPQHF. The CDR3 coding sequence is TGTGCCACCAGTGATTTGGGGGGCAATCAGCCCCAGCATTTT.

This clonotype was seen ten or more times. The CDR3 sequence is CASSDRDGWYQETQYF. CDR3 DNA sequence: TGTGCCAGCAGTGATCGGGACGGTTGGTACCAAGAGACCCAGTACTTC. The chain carries TRBV6-1 and TRBJ2-5; TRBD1 or TRBD2 may be the D gene (5 bases each). The CDR3 totals 16 residues. Germline V gene lookup returns CDR1 MNHNS and CDR2 SASEGT. The germline V and J ends were trimmed by 3 bases and 0 bases, with 14 bases remaining between them.

This clonotype was seen repeatedly, ten times or more. The chain uses TRBV4-3 and TRBJ1-5, with TRBD1 matching 9 bases. Germline V gene lookup returns CDR1 LGHNA and CDR2 YSLEER. CDR3 length equals 15 residues. Trimming took 1 base from V and 4 from J; bases not matched to a gene: 2. The CDR3 loop reads CASSQADRGNQPQHF. Here the CDR3 DNA reads TGCGCCAGCAGCCAAGCCGACAGGGGGAATCAGCCCCAGCATTTT.

This clonotype was counted many times. The J gene is TRBJ2-5, the V gene TRBV20-1; D not certain. Germline CDR1 is DFQATT and CDR2 is SNEGSKA (reference sequence). This CDR3 is 14 amino acids long. Between the trimmed V and J ends, which lost 3 bases and 5 bases, there was a span of 16 bases. The CDR3 reads CSASRSARSETQYF. In DNA, the CDR3 is TGCAGTGCTAGTCGGTCGGCGCGGTCGGAGACCCAGTACTTC.

This clonotype was seen at least ten times. The chain combines TRBV6-1 with TRBJ2-2; 8 nucleotides align to TRBD1. Trimming took 6 bases from V and 5 from J; bases not matched to a gene: 8. CDR3 length equals 15 residues. Germline V gene sequence: CDR1 MNHNS, CDR2 SASEGT. DNA of the CDR3: TGTGCCAGCAGAAGAGGACAGGGAGAGACCGGGGAGCTGTTTTTT. It specifies CASRRGQGETGELFF.

The genes are TRBV6-5 and TRBJ2-5; D is ambiguous. Trimming shortened V by 2 bases and J by 1 base, and 11 bases separated the two germline ends. CDR1 MNHEY and CDR2 SVGAGI come from the germline V gene. The CDR3 has 15 amino acids. The CDR3: CASSYPTKTQETQYF. The CDR3, as DNA: TGTGCCAGCAGTTACCCGACAAAGACCCAAGAGACCCAGTACTTC.

This clonotype was seen repeatedly, ten times or more. The chain recombines TRBV20-1 with TRBJ2-1, with a tentative D call TRBD1 (6 bases). V shed 6 bases and J shed 5 bases, with 14 bases lying between them. CDR1 and CDR2 from the germline V gene are DFQATT and SNEGSKA (reference sequence). CDR3 length: 13 residues. In nucleotides, the CDR3 is TGCAGTGCCCGAGGGGGTAGAAACAATGAGCAGTTCTTC. As protein: CSARGGRNNEQFF.

This clonotype was seen repeatedly, ten times or more. The chain has TRBV7-2 and TRBJ1-6, with D possibly TRBD1 on 5 matching bases. V lost 5 bases, J lost 7 bases, and 15 bases lay in between. This CDR3 contains 15 residues. Per the germline V gene, CDR1 is SGHTA and CDR2 is FQGNSA. CDR3 DNA sequence: TGTGCCAGCAGCCATAATCAGGGTTACAATTCACCCCTCCACTTT. This sequence encodes CASSHNQGYNSPLHF.

The chain employs TRBV7-3 and TRBJ2-1, with 11 positions matching TRBD2. Germline V gives CDR1 SGHTA, CDR2 FQGTGA. The CDR3 is 15 residues long. J gave up 7 bases and V 6 bases, and 8 bases lay outside the gene matches. The CDR3 sequence: CASRDTSGRENEQFF. The CDR3 DNA reads TGTGCCAGCAGGGATACTAGCGGGAGAGAAAATGAGCAGTTCTTC.

This clonotype was observed many times. This rearrangement joins TRBV5-6 to TRBJ2-3, with D tentatively TRBD1 (6 bases). The V end was cut by 4 bases, the J end by 6 bases, with 21 bases between. The CDR3 consists of 16 residues. The V gene's germline CDR1 is SGHDT and CDR2 YYEEEE. The CDR3 region is CASSLTVAGDVDTQYF. CDR3 DNA: TGTGCCAGCAGCCTGACCGTGGCAGGGGATGTCGATACGCAGTATTTT.

About this clonotype: A much larger clonotype is one base distant, so this may be a read error. The J gene is TRBJ2-5, the V gene TRBV29-1; D is undetermined. The V and J ends lost 4 bases and 6 bases respectively, with 18 bases between them. The CDR3 covers 14 residues. Germline-derived CDR1 and CDR2 are SQVTM and ANQGSEA. CDR3 in DNA: TGCAGCGTTGCATTCATCGGGCAGGTGCAGACCCAGTACTTC. Its translation is CSVAFIGQVQTQYF.

This clonotype has ten or more counts. The V and J genes are TRBV6-1 and TRBJ2-7, with D perhaps TRBD2 (6 bases). Deletions cut 6 bases from V and 2 bases from J, with 14 bases between. CDR1 and CDR2 from the germline V gene are MNHNS and SASEGT. This CDR3 region has 14 residues. CDR3 nucleotides: TGTGCCAGCAGACGGCGGGGTGCGACCTACGAGCAGTACTTC. It encodes CASRRRGATYEQYF.

With respect to this clonotype: One junction end disagrees with the germline gene, perhaps due to a read error. V is TRBV11-2 and J is TRBJ2-3; D might be TRBD2 (6 bases). Per germline, CDR1 SGHAT and CDR2 FQNNGV. The length of the CDR3 is 15 residues. The CDR3 DNA reads as TGTGCCAGCAGTCCTGGGCCTCCTAGCGCAGATACGCAGTATTTC. This encodes CASSPGPPSADTQYF.

This clonotype was seen many times. The V call is TRBV5-1, the J call TRBJ2-3, with 10 positions matching TRBD2. This CDR3 spans 15 amino acids. CDR1 SGHRS and CDR2 YFSETQ come from the germline V gene. Trimming cost V 3 bases and J 2 bases; bases outside gene matches: 3. CDR3 DNA sequence: TGCGCCAGCAGCTGGGGACTAGCGAACACAGATACGCAGTATTTT. It yields the protein CASSWGLANTDTQYF.